This is a list of T cell receptor beta chains from one sample in a study of cytomegalovirus exposure and HLA in healthy donors. Assay: immunoSEQ multiplex PCR; the TCRdb copy retains only in-frame clones and omits some. The sample includes 210,000 or so clones, around 89% of them seen just once. The sample taken for sequencing was PBMCs. These receptor sequences come from a young woman in good health and CMV-seronegative. Both conserved end residues are part of each CDR3. A D gene is named only where the DNA matches it firmly. Not every row has a clone size; where given, it reads once, few, many or a size class.

V	size	D	J	CDR3	DNA
TRBV5-1	NA	NA	TRBJ2-1	CASSLAGLLTSYNEQFF	TGCGCCAGCAGCTTAGCGGGTCTCTTAACTTCCTACAATGAGCAGTTCTTC
TRBV7-9	NA	TRBD1	TRBJ1-2	CASSPGTGRGNTF	TGTGCCAGCAGCCCTGGGACAGGAAGGGGCAACACCTTC
TRBV29-1	NA	TRBD2	TRBJ2-2	CSARTSGRVPGELFF	TGCAGCGCACGGACTAGCGGGAGGGTCCCCGGGGAGCTGTTTTTT
TRBV6-1	few	TRBD2	TRBJ2-3	CASSGGLAGGGQGTDTQYF	TGTGCCAGCAGTGGGGGACTAGCGGGGGGTGGCCAAGGCACAGATACGCAGTATTTT
TRBV9	NA	TRBD2	TRBJ2-3	CASSVSGGTTDTQYF	TGTGCCAGCAGCGTAAGCGGGGGGACCACAGATACGCAGTATTTT
TRBV7-9	NA	NA	TRBJ1-5	CASSVQGNQPQHF	TGTGCCAGCAGCGTCCAGGGGAATCAGCCCCAGCATTTT
TRBV27	NA	NA	TRBJ2-7	CASSWTKSSYEQYF	TGTGCCAGCAGTTGGACAAAAAGCTCCTACGAGCAGTACTTC
TRBV27	NA	NA	TRBJ1-6	CASSFGGGTPFSPLHF	TGTGCCAGCAGTTTCGGGGGGGGGACCCCTTTTTCACCCCTCCACTTT
TRBV4-1	NA	NA	TRBJ2-1	CASSPGLISYNEQFF	TGCGCCAGCAGCCCCGGACTTATATCCTACAATGAGCAGTTCTTC
TRBV27	NA	TRBD1	TRBJ1-4	CASSPLPGQGGEKLFF	TGTGCCAGCAGTCCGTTACCGGGACAGGGTGGGGAAAAACTGTTTTTT
TRBV2	NA	NA	TRBJ2-1	CASLVYNEQFF	TGTGCCAGCCTAGTTTACAATGAGCAGTTCTTC
TRBV5-1	NA	TRBD2	TRBJ2-7	CASSLAGLVGYEQYF	TGCGCCAGCAGCTTGGCCGGACTAGTGGGTTACGAGCAGTACTTC
TRBV6-6	NA	TRBD1	TRBJ2-1	CAAGQGDYNEQFF	TGTGCCGCCGGACAGGGAGACTACAATGAGCAGTTCTTC
TRBV4-2	few	NA	TRBJ2-7	CASSQGHEQYF	TGTGCCAGCAGCCAAGGGCACGAGCAGTACTTC
TRBV11-1	once	TRBD2	TRBJ2-3	CASSLRGGWRTGTQYF	TGTGCCAGCAGCTTACGGGGGGGCTGGAGGACGGGTACGCAGTATTTT
TRBV5-8	NA	NA	TRBJ2-5	CASSLAGRGETQYF	TGTGCCAGCAGCTTGGCCGGGCGGGGAGAGACCCAGTACTTC
TRBV7-9	NA	TRBD1	TRBJ2-7	CASSSAADRGLYFSHEQYF	TGTGCCAGCAGCTCCGCAGCGGACAGGGGATTGTACTTTTCCCACGAGCAGTACTTC
TRBV29-1	NA	NA	TRBJ1-1	CSVGGVNTEAFF	TGCAGCGTTGGGGGGGTGAACACTGAAGCTTTCTTT
TRBV7-3	NA	NA	TRBJ2-1	CASSALASSPYNEQFF	TGTGCCAGCAGCGCCCTAGCGTCGTCCCCCTACAATGAGCAGTTCTTC
TRBV4-3	NA	NA	TRBJ1-3	CASSQDLSERAGTIYF	TGCGCCAGCAGCCAAGATCTGTCTGAGAGGGCAGGTACCATATATTTT
TRBV29-1	once	NA	TRBJ2-3	CSVEPSLVIPTDTQYF	TGCAGCGTTGAGCCCTCCTTAGTAATCCCCACAGATACGCAGTATTTT
TRBV30	NA	NA	TRBJ2-3	CAWNSPKGRGSTDTQYF	TGTGCCTGGAACTCCCCGAAGGGAAGGGGAAGCACAGATACGCAGTATTTT
TRBV6-1	NA	NA	TRBJ2-7	CASSERVAGASYEQYF	TGTGCCAGCAGTGAAAGGGTTGCGGGGGCTTCCTACGAGCAGTACTTC
TRBV19	NA	NA	TRBJ2-7	CASSITPRSSSGPTPFYEQYF	TGTGCCAGTAGTATAACCCCACGGTCTAGTAGCGGACCGACACCTTTCTACGAGCAGTACTTC
TRBV6-5	NA	NA	TRBJ1-1	CASSPRVIDTEAFF	TGTGCCAGCAGTCCCAGGGTTATCGACACTGAAGCTTTCTTT
TRBV7-9	NA	NA	TRBJ2-7	CASSSQIHYEQYF	TGTGCCAGCAGCTCCCAGATCCACTACGAGCAGTACTTC
TRBV10-2	NA	TRBD2	TRBJ2-5	CASSETSGRKETQYF	TGCGCCAGCAGTGAGACCAGCGGGAGAAAAGAGACCCAGTACTTC
TRBV5-1	NA	NA	TRBJ1-3	CASTSGGSGNTIYF	TGCGCCAGCACCTCCGGGGGCTCTGGAAACACCATATATTTT
TRBV11-2	NA	TRBD1	TRBJ1-2	CASSLDLWAGGNGYTF	TGTGCCAGCAGCTTAGATCTTTGGGCAGGGGGCAATGGCTACACCTTC
TRBV9	NA	NA	TRBJ1-1	CASSVAIGDAEAFF	TGTGCCAGCAGCGTAGCTATAGGGGATGCTGAAGCTTTCTTT
TRBV27	NA	NA	TRBJ1-5	CASWGGPLPWDQPQHF	TGTGCCAGCTGGGGCGGCCCTCTCCCGTGGGATCAGCCCCAGCATTTT
TRBV6-6	NA	NA	TRBJ1-2	CASSLTENYGYTF	TGTGCCAGCAGCCTCACGGAGAACTATGGCTACACCTTC
TRBV7-2	NA	TRBD2	TRBJ2-7	CASSLRLAGYEQYF	TGTGCCAGCAGCTTAAGACTAGCGGGCTACGAGCAGTACTTC
TRBV28	NA	TRBD1	TRBJ2-7	CASSQRTGPPYEQYF	TGTGCCAGCAGTCAGCGGACAGGGCCCCCCTACGAGCAGTACTTC
TRBV10-2	NA	NA	TRBJ2-3	CASSESPFLYQGKDTDTQYF	TGCGCCAGCAGTGAGTCGCCCTTTCTCTACCAGGGGAAAGACACAGATACGCAGTATTTT
TRBV27	NA	TRBD2	TRBJ2-7	CASSKLAGSYEQYF	TGTGCCAGCAGTAAACTAGCGGGCTCCTACGAGCAGTACTTC
TRBV5-5	NA	NA	TRBJ2-7	CASSPGVEQYF	TGTGCCAGCAGCCCAGGGGTCGAGCAGTACTTC
TRBV14	NA	TRBD2	TRBJ2-1	CASSSTPGLAGGRSYNEQFF	TGTGCCAGCAGTTCTACACCGGGACTAGCGGGGGGCCGCTCCTACAATGAGCAGTTCTTC
TRBV27	NA	NA	TRBJ2-1	CASSLEGIGEQFF	TGTGCCAGCAGTTTAGAGGGAATCGGTGAGCAGTTCTTC
TRBV19	NA	NA	TRBJ1-2	CASSIRAAESYGYTF	TGTGCCAGTAGTATCAGAGCGGCCGAGTCTTATGGCTACACCTTC
TRBV9	NA	NA	TRBJ1-4	CASSAHPQGRGEKLFF	TGTGCCAGCAGCGCCCACCCCCAGGGGCGGGGGGAAAAACTGTTTTTT
TRBV5-4	NA	NA	TRBJ2-6	CASSEGGGGAGANVLTF	TGTGCCAGCAGCGAGGGGGGGGGAGGAGCTGGGGCCAACGTCCTGACTTTC
TRBV19	once	TRBD1	TRBJ1-5	CASRTRDREYQPQHF	TGTGCCAGTAGAACCCGGGACAGGGAGTATCAGCCCCAGCATTTT
TRBV27	NA	NA	TRBJ1-1	CASSLGRGTEAFF	TGTGCCAGCAGTTTAGGGAGGGGCACTGAAGCTTTCTTT
TRBV5-4	NA	NA	TRBJ2-1	CASSLNSGTYNEQFF	TGTGCCAGCAGCTTGAATAGCGGAACATACAATGAGCAGTTCTTC
TRBV2	NA	NA	TRBJ2-5	CASTKDSGETQYF	TGTGCCAGCACCAAGGACAGTGGGGAGACCCAGTACTTC
TRBV2	NA	TRBD1	TRBJ2-7	CASSDPGQAYEQYF	TGTGCCAGCAGTGATCCGGGACAGGCCTACGAGCAGTACTTC
TRBV11-1	NA	TRBD2	TRBJ2-7	CASSQGLASYEQYF	TGTGCCAGCAGCCAGGGACTAGCGAGCTACGAGCAGTACTTC
TRBV4-1	NA	NA	TRBJ2-4	CASSQDSYILKNSQYF	TGCGCCAGCAGCCAAGATTCGTACATCCTCAAAAACAGTCAGTACTTC
TRBV5-6	NA	TRBD2	TRBJ2-3	CASSSSSGEDTQYF	TGTGCCAGCAGCTCCTCTAGCGGGGAGGATACGCAGTATTTT
TRBV7-9	NA	TRBD1	TRBJ2-5	CASSTPHTGGAETQYF	TGTGCCAGCAGCACACCACACACAGGGGGCGCAGAGACCCAGTACTTC
TRBV5-5	NA	TRBD1	TRBJ1-4	CASSFLTGGFEKLFF	TGTGCCAGCAGCTTCCTGACAGGGGGCTTTGAAAAACTGTTTTTT